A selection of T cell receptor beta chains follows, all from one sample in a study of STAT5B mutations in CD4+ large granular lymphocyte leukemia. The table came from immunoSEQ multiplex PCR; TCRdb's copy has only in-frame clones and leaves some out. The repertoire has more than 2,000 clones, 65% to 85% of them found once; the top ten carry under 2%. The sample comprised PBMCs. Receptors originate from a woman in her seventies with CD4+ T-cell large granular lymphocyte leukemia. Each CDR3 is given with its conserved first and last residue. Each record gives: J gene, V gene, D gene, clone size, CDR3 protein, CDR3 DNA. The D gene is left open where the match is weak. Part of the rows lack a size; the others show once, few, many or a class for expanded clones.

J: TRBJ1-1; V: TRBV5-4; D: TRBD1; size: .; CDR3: CASSLMDRRNTEAFF; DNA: TGTGCCAGCAGCTTGATGGACAGGAGGAACACTGAAGCTTTCTTT
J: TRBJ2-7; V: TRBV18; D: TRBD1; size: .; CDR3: CASSLPGQGYYEQYF; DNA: TGTGCCAGCTCATTACCGGGACAGGGGTACTACGAGCAGTACTTC
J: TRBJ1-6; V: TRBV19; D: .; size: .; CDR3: CASSIKVGQSVRSYNSPLHF; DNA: TGTGCCAGTAGTATTAAAGTTGGGCAATCCGTCCGCTCCTATAATTCACCCCTCCACTTT
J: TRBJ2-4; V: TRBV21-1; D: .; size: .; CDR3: CASSPYREPRSKNIQYF; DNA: TGTGCCAGCAGCCCTTACAGGGAACCCCGGTCCAAAAACATTCAGTACTTC
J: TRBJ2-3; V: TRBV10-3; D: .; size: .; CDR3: CAIRLQESTDTQYF; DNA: TGTGCCATAAGACTACAGGAGAGCACAGATACGCAGTATTTT
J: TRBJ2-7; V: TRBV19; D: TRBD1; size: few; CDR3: CASSMGQGGYEQYF; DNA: TGTGCCAGTAGTATGGGACAGGGCGGCTACGAGCAGTACTTC
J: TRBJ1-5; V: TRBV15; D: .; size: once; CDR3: CATSRERYSNQPQHF; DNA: TGTGCCACCAGCAGGGAAAGATATAGCAATCAGCCCCAGCATTTT
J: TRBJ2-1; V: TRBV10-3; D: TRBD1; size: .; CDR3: CAISGDRGYNEQFF; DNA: TGTGCCATCAGCGGGGACAGGGGCTACAATGAGCAGTTCTTC
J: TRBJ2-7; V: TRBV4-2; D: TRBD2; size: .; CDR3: CASSQVSASGYSYEQYF; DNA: TGTGCCAGCAGCCAAGTGTCGGCTAGCGGGTATTCCTACGAGCAGTACTTC
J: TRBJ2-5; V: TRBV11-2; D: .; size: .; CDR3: CASSLQETQYF; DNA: TGTGCCAGCAGTCTCCAAGAGACCCAGTACTTC
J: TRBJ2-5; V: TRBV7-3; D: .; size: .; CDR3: CAGITGTGISGAAKETQYF; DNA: TGTGCCGGGATAACCGGGACCGGAATTAGCGGTGCAGCCAAAGAGACCCAGTACTTC
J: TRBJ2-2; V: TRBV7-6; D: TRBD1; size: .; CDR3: CASSLAGTGNTGELFF; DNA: TGTGCCAGCAGCTTAGCTGGGACAGGGAACACCGGGGAGCTGTTTTTT
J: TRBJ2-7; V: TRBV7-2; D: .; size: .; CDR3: CASSSGGSAYEQYF; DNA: TGTGCCAGCAGCTCTGGGGGCTCCGCCTACGAGCAGTACTTC
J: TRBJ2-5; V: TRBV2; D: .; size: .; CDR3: CASSEMVRETQYF; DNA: TGTGCCAGCAGTGAAATGGTCCGAGAGACCCAGTACTTC
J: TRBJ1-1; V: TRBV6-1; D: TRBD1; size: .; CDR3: CASSGTGATEAFF; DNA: TGTGCCAGCAGTGGTACAGGGGCCACTGAAGCTTTCTTT
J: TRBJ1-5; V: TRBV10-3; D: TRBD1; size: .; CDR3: CAISPGQGFGQPQHF; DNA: TGTGCCATCAGTCCGGGACAGGGATTCGGTCAGCCCCAGCATTTT
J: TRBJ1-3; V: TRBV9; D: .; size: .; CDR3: CASSGYSPGNTIYF; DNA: TGTGCCAGCAGCGGCTACAGTCCTGGAAACACCATATATTTT
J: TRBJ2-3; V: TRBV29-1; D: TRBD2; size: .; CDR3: CSVSGTSGQGDTQYF; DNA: TGCAGCGTTTCCGGGACTAGCGGGCAGGGAGATACGCAGTATTTT
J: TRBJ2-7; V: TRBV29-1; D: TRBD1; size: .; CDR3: CSVGDSWGHEQYF; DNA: TGCAGCGTTGGGGACAGCTGGGGTCACGAGCAGTACTTC
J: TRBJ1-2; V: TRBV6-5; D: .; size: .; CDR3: CASAKGGSIYGYTF; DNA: TGTGCCAGCGCGAAGGGGGGGTCGATCTATGGCTACACCTTC
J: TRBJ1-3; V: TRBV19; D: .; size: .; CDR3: CASRVLSGNTIYF; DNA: TGTGCCAGTAGGGTCCTCTCTGGAAACACCATATATTTT
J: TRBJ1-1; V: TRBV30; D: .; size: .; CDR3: CAWRMTVLGAFF; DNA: TGTGCCTGGAGAATGACAGTCCTAGGAGCTTTCTTT
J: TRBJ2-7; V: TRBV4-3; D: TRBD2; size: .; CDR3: CASSRQLATEQYF; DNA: TGCGCCAGCAGCCGCCAACTAGCGACCGAGCAGTACTTC
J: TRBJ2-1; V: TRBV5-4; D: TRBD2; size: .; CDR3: CASRRGGGPDEQFF; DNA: TGTGCCAGCAGACGCGGGGGGGGCCCCGATGAGCAGTTCTTC
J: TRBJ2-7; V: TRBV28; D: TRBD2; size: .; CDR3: CASTPTGRIDEQYF; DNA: TGTGCCAGCACCCCGACCGGGAGGATCGACGAGCAGTACTTC
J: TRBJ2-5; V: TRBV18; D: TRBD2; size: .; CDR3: CASSPPSGTRGVSGQYF; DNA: TGTGCCAGCTCACCACCGTCCGGGACTAGAGGTGTAAGTGGCCAGTACTTC
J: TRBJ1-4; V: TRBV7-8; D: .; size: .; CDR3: CASSLAGVANEKLFF; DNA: TGTGCCAGCAGCTTAGCGGGGGTTGCTAATGAAAAACTGTTTTTT
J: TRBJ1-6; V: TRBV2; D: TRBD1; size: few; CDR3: CASSLDRGFSSPLHF; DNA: TGTGCCAGCAGCCTGGACAGGGGCTTTTCTTCACCCCTCCACTTT
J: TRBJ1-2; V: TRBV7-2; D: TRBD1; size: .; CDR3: CASSFTGQALDGYTF; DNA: TGTGCCAGCAGCTTCACGGGACAGGCTTTGGATGGCTACACCTTC
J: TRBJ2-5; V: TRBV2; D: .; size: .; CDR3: CASSVNRQVQETQYF; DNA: TGTGCCAGCAGTGTAAATCGGCAAGTCCAAGAGACCCAGTACTTC
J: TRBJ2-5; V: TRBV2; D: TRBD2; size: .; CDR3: CASSVGLAGGETQYF; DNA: TGTGCCAGCAGTGTCGGACTAGCGGGAGGAGAGACCCAGTACTTC
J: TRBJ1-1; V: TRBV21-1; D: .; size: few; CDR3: CASSPPDTEAFF; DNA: TGTGCCAGCAGCCCACCGGACACCGAAGCTTTCTTT
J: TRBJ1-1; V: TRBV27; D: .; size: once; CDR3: CASSLSVDTEAFF; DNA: TGTGCCAGCAGTTTATCGGTGGACACTGAAGCTTTCTTT
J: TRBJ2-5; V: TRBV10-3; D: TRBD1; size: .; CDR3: CAISEFNRGTETQYF; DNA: TGTGCCATCAGTGAATTCAACAGGGGGACCGAGACCCAGTACTTC
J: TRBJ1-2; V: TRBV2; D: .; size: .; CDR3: CASREGDNYGYTF; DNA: TGTGCCAGCAGGGAGGGAGATAACTATGGCTACACCTTC
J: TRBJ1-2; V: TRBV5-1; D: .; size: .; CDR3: CASSLGHQLYGYTF; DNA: TGCGCCAGCAGCTTGGGCCACCAGTTATATGGCTACACCTTC
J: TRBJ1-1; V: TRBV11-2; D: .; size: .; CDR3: CASSSVRGARDTEAFF; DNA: TGTGCCAGCAGCTCAGTACGGGGGGCAAGGGACACTGAAGCTTTCTTT
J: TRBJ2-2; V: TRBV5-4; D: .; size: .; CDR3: CASSLAPRTGGELFF; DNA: TGTGCCAGCAGCTTGGCGCCTCGGACGGGCGGGGAGCTGTTTTTT
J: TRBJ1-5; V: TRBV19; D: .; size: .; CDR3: CASSIYKGISNQPQHF; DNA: TGTGCCAGTAGTATATATAAGGGGATAAGCAATCAGCCCCAGCATTTT